This paragraph covers one TCR beta chain sequence. The antigen this receptor binds is unknown. Nothing much larger sits one base from this clone, and base qualities are not available. Using the deep immunoSEQ assay, multiplex PCR amplified TCR CDR3 regions from genomic DNA. Extracted genomic DNA from each cell subset was distributed evenly across all wells of several immunoSEQ 96-well plates, and each plate was treated as a replicate. Each replicate PCR for sorted subsets received 200 ng genomic DNA, equal to roughly 29,000 T cell genomes. The purified libraries were quantified using a Qubit 3.0 fluorometer, sized with a Bioanalyzer 2100, and then quantified again using the KAPA Library Quantification kit. A separate single-read 150-cycle Illumina NextSeq 550 flow cell was used to sequence each immunoSEQ 96-well plate. The original pipeline was this. Because the immunoSEQ output included only junctional sequences and no quality scores, the filtering could not be the same as the filtering used for full-length reads. Sequences were annotated with PyIR, a Python wrapper for IgBLAST v1.9, and V/J genes and CDR3 were assigned using IMGT germline references. Any read was removed if the V/J assignment was weak (E-value above 1e-6), the CDR3 was missing, or the read contained stop codons, out-of-frame junctions, or ambiguous translated residues. V3J clonotypes were defined by identical inferred V gene, J gene, and CDR3 amino acid sequence. Percentage overlap between repertoires was calculated by dividing the number of shared unique clonotypes by the size of the smaller repertoire. Repertoire richness was assessed with RTK rarefaction, the Chao1 estimator, and Recon v2.1 estimates of unobserved clonotypes. OLGA was used to compute generation probabilities for all TCRbeta clonotypes that the gDNA method yielded from four donors. As stored in TCRdb, this immuneACCESS dataset retains in-frame rearrangements with V and J assigned. A fraction of the clones does not appear; measured against another copy, unresolved V genes explain less than half of the discrepancy, and the remainder lacks a known reason. Clonal size and the V and J genes are those of that table, whereas D and trimming came from the DNA. The table for this sample lists about 2,100,000 clones; roughly 91% of them were counted only once. The biggest ten clones account for under 2% of the sample.

The data were taken from a study of shared clonotypes between healthy human individuals (dated by TCRdb to the early 2020s). Notes on the research overall: Three men and a couple of women, aged 18 to 49 years, made up the cohort. Libraries were prepared and TCR repertoires were sequenced by different laboratories using diverse techniques, in order to increase sequencing depth and limit assay-specific biases. For each donor, CD4 naive and CD4 memory were each given three plates, CD8 naive was given two plates, and CD8 memory was given one plate. Leukapheresis yielded between about 0.9 and 8.9 billion PBMCs per donor. Blood TCR repertoires of 5 or 6 healthy adults were deeply sequenced to estimate repertoire size and the extent of clonotype sharing between individuals. The research as a whole found: Sampling was limited to blood, and TCR repertoires in tissue likely differ from TCR repertoires in blood. Sharing across a few donors was observed for about 5% of naive CD4, over 3% of naive CD8, over 2% of memory CD4, and less than 0.45% of memory CD8 clonotypes. Compared with non-shared clonotypes, clonotypes shared by all four sorted-subset donors had higher generation probabilities. Naive subsets generally had larger estimated clonotype richness than memory subsets. The genetic and exposure-history diversity represented was limited by the small number of donors. Even with the large sequencing depth, rarefaction of the sorted-subset datasets indicated that sequencing was incomplete. Based on pairwise subsampling, the degree of clonotype sharing among donors was expected to be affected by sequencing depth.

V and J are truncated by 5 bases and 7 bases respectively, leaving an intervening sequence of 9 bases. Taken from the germline V gene (reference sequence), the CDR1 and CDR2 loops are LNHDA and SQIVND. Including cysteine and phenylalanine, the CDR3 has 12 amino acids. Here the CDR3 DNA is all that survives: 36 bases in frame from base 1. CD8 naive samples were obtained by positive selection for CCR7 among CD45RO-negative cells, yielding a CD45RA+CCR7+ population from which TemRA cells were excluded. Donors were healthy HIV-negative adults with no recently reported acute infections or vaccinations. Every donor was a Caucasian adult living in Nashville, Tennessee, USA. After blood collection by leukapheresis, PBMCs were isolated using Ficoll-Histopaque density gradient centrifugation and then cryopreserved in the vapor phase of liquid nitrogen. Analytical flow cytometry was used to check the purity and quantity of every magnetically sorted T cell population. Genomic DNA was isolated from every sorted fraction and measured by UV absorbance on a Nanodrop 2000c.

This sequence uses TRBV19 and TRBJ1-5; TRBD1 could be the D gene, as 5 bases match. The source is a man between 18 and 29 years old in good health. Some clones in this sample may be carry-over from other donors' samples. Sequencing was performed on naive CD8+ T cells from PBMCs. The sample's cell subset or site label, in plain terms: CD45RA+CCR7+. The nucleotide sequence is given as TGTGCCAGTAGTCCAGGGAAGCAGCCCCAGCATTTT. Translated, this gives CASSPGKQPQHF.